Below, one T cell receptor (beta chain) is given with its context. This study enrolled people aged roughly 18 to 90 from about 24 US geographic areas. This sample is drawn from a study of blood T cell repertoires in COVID-19. V lost 4 bases to trimming and J lost 6 bases; unmatched junction nucleotides: 7. CDR3 length equals 14 residues. Germline assignment: CDR1 SQVTM and CDR2 ANQGSEA. Authors' analysis steps: By means of reference gene primer amplification, nucleated cell counts were estimated. Method: immunoSEQ multiplex PCR; TCRdb's copy keeps in-frame clones and lacks some. The V and J calls and clone size were taken over from that table, and D and trimming were inferred from the DNA. Among 200,000 to 250,000 clones, about 87% were seen once, and the ten largest hold more than 2.5%.

The sequence was collected from a woman aged 25 to 45 who had recovered from COVID-19. The sample consisted of PBMCs or T cells enriched from blood (not recorded which). The chain combines TRBV29-1 with TRBJ1-1, with 11 bases matching TRBD1. The CDR3 sequence: CSVAAGTGGAEAFF. DNA for the CDR3: TGCAGCGTTGCCGCAGGGACAGGGGGGGCTGAAGCTTTCTTT.